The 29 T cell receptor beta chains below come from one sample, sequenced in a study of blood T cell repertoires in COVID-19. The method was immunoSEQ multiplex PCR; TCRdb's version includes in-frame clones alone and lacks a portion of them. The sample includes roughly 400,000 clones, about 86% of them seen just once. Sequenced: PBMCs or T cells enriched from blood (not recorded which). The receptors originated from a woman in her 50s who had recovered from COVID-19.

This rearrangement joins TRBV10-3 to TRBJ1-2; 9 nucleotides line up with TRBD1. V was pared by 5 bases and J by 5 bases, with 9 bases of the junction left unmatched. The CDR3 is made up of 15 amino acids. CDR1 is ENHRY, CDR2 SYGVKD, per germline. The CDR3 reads CAISSRTGVNYGYTF. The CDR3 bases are TGTGCCATCAGTTCGCGGACAGGGGTCAATTATGGCTACACCTTC.

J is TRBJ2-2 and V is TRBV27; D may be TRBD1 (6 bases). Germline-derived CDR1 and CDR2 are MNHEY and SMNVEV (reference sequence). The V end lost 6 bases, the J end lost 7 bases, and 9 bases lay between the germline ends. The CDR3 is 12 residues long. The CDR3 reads CASSLQGGELFF. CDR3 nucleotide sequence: TGTGCCAGCAGCTTACAGGGCGGGGAGCTGTTTTTT.

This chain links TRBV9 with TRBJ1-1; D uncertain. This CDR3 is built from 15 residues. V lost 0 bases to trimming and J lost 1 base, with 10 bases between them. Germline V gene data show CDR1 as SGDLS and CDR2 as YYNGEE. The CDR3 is CASSVASGPNTEAFF. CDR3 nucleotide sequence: TGTGCCAGCAGCGTAGCTTCGGGTCCGAACACTGAAGCTTTCTTT.

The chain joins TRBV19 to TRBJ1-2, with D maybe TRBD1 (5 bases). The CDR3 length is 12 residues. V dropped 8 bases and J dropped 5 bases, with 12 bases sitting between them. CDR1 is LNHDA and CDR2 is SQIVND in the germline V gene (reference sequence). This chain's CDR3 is CASHRWGYGYTF. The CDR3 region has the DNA TGTGCCAGTCACAGGTGGGGTTATGGCTACACCTTC. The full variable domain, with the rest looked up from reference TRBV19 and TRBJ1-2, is DGGITQSPKYLFRKEGQNVTLSCEQNLNHDAMYWYRQDPGQGLRLIYYSQIVNDFQKGDIAEGYSVSREKKESFPLTVTSAQKNPTAFYLCASHRWGYGYTFGSGTRLTVV.

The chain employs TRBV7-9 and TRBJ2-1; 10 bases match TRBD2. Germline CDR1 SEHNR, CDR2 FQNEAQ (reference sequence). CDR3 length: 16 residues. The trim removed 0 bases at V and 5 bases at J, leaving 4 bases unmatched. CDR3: CASSLARLAGDNEQFF. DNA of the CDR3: TGTGCCAGCAGCTTAGCGCGGCTAGCGGGGGACAATGAGCAGTTCTTC.

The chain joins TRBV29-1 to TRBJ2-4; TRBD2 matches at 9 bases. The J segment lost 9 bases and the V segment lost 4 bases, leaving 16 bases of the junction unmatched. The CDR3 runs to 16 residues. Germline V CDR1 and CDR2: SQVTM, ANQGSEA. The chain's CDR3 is CSVAKASGDLGSIQYF. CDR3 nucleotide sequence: TGCAGCGTTGCGAAGGCTAGCGGGGATCTCGGGTCCATTCAGTACTTC. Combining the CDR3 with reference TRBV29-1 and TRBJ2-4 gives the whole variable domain SAVISQKPSRDICQRGTSLTIQCQVDSQVTMMFWYRQQPGQSLTLIATANQGSEATYESGFVIDKFPISRPNLTFSTLTVSNMSPEDSSIYLCSVAKASGDLGSIQYFGAGTRLSVL.

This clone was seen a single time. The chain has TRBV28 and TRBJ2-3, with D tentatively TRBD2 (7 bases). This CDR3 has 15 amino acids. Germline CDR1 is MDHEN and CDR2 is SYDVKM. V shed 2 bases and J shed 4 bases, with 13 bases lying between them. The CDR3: CASSLVGGPPDTQYF. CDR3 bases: TGTGCCAGCAGTTTAGTGGGGGGGCCCCCAGATACGCAGTATTTT.

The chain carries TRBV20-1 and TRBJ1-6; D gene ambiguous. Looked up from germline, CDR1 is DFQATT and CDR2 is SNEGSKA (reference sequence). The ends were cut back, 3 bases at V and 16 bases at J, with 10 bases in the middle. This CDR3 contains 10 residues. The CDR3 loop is CSASLVGLHF. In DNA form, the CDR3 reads TGCAGTGCTAGCCTCGTCGGTCTCCACTTT.

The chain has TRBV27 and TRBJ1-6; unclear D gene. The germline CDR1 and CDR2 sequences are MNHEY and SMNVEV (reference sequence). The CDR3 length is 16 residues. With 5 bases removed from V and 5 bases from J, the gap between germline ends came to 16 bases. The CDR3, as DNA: TGTGCCAGCAGTAACGGGTGGCGTGGAAATAATTCACCCCTCCACTTT. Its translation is CASSNGWRGNNSPLHF.

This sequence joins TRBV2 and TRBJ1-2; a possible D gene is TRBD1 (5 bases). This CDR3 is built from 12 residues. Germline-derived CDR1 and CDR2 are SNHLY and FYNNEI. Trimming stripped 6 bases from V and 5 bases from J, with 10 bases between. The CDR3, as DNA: TGTGCCAGCAGCGGGCAGGGATATGGCTACACCTTC. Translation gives CASSGQGYGYTF. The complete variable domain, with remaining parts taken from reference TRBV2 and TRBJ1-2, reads EPEVTQTPSHQVTQMGQEVILRCVPISNHLYFYWYRQILGQKVEFLVSFYNNEISEKSEIFDDQFSVERPDGSNFTLKIRSTKLEDSAMYFCASSGQGYGYTFGSGTRLTVV.

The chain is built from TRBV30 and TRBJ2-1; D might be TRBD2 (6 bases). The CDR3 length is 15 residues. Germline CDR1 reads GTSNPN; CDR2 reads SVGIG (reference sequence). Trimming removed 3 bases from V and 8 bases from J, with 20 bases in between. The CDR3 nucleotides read TGTGCCTGGAGCTTGGTGGGGGGTGTGGTGGATGAGCAGTTCTTC. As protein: CAWSLVGGVVDEQFF. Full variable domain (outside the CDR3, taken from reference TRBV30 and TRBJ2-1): SQTIHQWPATLVQPVGSPLSLECTVEGTSNPNLYWYRQAAGRGLQLLFYSVGIGQISSEVPQNLSASRPQDRQFILSSKKLLLSDSGFYLCAWSLVGGVVDEQFFGPGTRLTVL.

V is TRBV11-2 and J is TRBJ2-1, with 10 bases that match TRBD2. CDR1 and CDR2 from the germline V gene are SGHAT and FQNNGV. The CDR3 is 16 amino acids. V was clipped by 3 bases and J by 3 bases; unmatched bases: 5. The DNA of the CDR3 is TGTGCCAGCAGCTTGTCTCTAGCGGGGGACTACAATGAGCAGTTCTTC. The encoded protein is CASSLSLAGDYNEQFF.

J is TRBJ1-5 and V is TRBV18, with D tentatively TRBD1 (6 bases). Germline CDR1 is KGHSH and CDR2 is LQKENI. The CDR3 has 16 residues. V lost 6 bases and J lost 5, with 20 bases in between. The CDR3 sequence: CASSRGQKHLDQPQHF. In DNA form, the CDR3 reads TGTGCCAGCTCTCGCGGACAGAAGCACCTTGATCAGCCCCAGCATTTT.

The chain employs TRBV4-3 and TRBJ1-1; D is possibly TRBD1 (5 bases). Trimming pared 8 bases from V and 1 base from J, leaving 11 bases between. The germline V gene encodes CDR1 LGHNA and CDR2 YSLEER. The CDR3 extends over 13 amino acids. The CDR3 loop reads CASAWQGNTEAFF. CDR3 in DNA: TGCGCCAGCGCTTGGCAGGGGAACACTGAAGCTTTCTTT.

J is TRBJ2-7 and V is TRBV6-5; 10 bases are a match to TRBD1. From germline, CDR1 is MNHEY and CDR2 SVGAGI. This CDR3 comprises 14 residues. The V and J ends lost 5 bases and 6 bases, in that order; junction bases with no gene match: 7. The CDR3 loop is CASSTRDRGIEQYF. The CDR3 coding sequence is TGTGCCAGCAGTACCCGGGACAGGGGAATCGAGCAGTACTTC.

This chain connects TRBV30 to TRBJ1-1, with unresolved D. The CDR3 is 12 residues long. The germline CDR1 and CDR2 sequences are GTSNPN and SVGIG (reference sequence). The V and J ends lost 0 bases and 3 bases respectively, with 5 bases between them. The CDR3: CAWSVLYTEAFF. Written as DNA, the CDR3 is TGTGCCTGGAGTGTACTATACACTGAAGCTTTCTTT.

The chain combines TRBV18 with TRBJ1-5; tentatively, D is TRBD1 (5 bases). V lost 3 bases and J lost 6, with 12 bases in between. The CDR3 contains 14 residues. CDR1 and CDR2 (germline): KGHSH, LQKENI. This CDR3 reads CASSPRQGGQPQHF. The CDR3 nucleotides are TGTGCCAGCTCACCTCGGCAGGGTGGTCAGCCCCAGCATTTT.

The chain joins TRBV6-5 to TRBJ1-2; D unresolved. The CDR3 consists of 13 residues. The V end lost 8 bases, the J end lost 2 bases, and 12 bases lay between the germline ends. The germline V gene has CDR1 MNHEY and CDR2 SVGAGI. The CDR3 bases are TGTGCCAGCGGATATAGCTTGAACTATGGCTACACCTTC. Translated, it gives CASGYSLNYGYTF.

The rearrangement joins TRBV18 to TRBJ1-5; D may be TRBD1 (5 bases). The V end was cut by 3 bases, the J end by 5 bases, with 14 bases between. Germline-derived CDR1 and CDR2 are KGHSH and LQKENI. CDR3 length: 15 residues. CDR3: CASSPPEGWDQPQHF. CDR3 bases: TGTGCCAGCTCACCCCCGGAGGGGTGGGATCAGCCCCAGCATTTT. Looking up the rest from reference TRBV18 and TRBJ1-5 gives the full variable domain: NAGVMQNPRHLVRRRGQEARLRCSPMKGHSHVYWYRQLPEEGLKFMVYLQKENIIDESGMPKERFSAEFPKEGPSILRIQQVVRGDSAAYFCASSPPEGWDQPQHFGDGTRLSIL.

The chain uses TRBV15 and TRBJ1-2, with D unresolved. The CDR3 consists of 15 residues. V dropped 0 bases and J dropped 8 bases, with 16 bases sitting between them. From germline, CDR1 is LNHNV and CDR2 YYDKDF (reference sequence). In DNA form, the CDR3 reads TGTGCCACCAGCAGAGATGTTGAGGATTTAGTGGGCTACACCTTC. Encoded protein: CATSRDVEDLVGYTF. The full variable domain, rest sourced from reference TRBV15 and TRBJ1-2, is DAMVIQNPRYQVTQFGKPVTLSCSQTLNHNVMYWYQQKSSQAPKLLFHYYDKDFNNEADTPDNFQSRRPNTSFCFLDIRSPGLGDTAMYLCATSRDVEDLVGYTFGSGTRLTVV.

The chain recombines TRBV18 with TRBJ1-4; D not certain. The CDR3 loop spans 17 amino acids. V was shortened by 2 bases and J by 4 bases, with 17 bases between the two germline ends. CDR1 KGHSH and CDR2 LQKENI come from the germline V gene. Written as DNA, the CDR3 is TGTGCCAGCTCACCAGTCGATTTCTGGGCCTTTAATGAAAAACTGTTTTTT. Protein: CASSPVDFWAFNEKLFF.

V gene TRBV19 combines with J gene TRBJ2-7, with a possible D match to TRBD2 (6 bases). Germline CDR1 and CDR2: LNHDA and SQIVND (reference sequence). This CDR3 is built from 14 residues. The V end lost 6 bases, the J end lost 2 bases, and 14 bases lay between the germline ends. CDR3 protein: CASRRGQRTYEQYF. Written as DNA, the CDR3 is TGTGCCAGTAGGCGGGGCCAGCGGACCTACGAGCAGTACTTC.

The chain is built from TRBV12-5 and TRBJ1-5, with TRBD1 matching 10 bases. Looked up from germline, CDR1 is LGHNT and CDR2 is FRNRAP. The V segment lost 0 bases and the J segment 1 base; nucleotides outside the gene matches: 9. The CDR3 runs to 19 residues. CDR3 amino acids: CASGLVLGQGLGSNQPQHF. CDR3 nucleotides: TGTGCTAGTGGTTTGGTACTGGGACAGGGGCTGGGGAGCAATCAGCCCCAGCATTTT.

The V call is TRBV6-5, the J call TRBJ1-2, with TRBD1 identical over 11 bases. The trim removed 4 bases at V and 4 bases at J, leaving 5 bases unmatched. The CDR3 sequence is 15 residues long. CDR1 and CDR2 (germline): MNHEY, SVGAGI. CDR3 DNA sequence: TGTGCCAGCAGTTCCCCGGGACAGGGGGGCTATGGCTACACCTTC. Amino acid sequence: CASSSPGQGGYGYTF.

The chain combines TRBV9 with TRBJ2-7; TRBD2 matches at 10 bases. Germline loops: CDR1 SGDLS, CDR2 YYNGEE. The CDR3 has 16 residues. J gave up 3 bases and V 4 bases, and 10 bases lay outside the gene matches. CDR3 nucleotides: TGTGCCAGCAGCCCCAGACTAGCGGGTGGCCTCTACGAGCAGTACTTC. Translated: CASSPRLAGGLYEQYF. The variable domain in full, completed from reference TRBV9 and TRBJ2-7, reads DSGVTQTPKHLITATGQRVTLRCSPRSGDLSVYWYQQSLDQGLQFLIQYYNGEERAKGNILERFSAQQFPDLHSELNLSSLELGDSALYFCASSPRLAGGLYEQYFGPGTRLTVT.

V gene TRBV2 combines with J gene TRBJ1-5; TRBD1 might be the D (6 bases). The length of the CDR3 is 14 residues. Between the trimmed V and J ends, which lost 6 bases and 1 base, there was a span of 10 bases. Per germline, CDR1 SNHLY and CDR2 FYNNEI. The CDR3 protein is CASRDSSSNQPQHF. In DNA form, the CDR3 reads TGTGCCAGCAGGGACAGTTCGAGCAATCAGCCCCAGCATTTT. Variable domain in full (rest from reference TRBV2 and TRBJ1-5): EPEVTQTPSHQVTQMGQEVILRCVPISNHLYFYWYRQILGQKVEFLVSFYNNEISEKSEIFDDQFSVERPDGSNFTLKIRSTKLEDSAMYFCASRDSSSNQPQHFGDGTRLSIL.

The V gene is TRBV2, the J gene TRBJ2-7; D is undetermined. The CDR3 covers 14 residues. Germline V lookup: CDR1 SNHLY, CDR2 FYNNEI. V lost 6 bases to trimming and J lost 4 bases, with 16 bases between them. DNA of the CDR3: TGTGCCAGCAGCGTGGTTCTACCTCCGTACGAGCAGTACTTC. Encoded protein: CASSVVLPPYEQYF. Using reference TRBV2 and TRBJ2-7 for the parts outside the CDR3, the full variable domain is EPEVTQTPSHQVTQMGQEVILRCVPISNHLYFYWYRQILGQKVEFLVSFYNNEISEKSEIFDDQFSVERPDGSNFTLKIRSTKLEDSAMYFCASSVVLPPYEQYFGPGTRLTVT.

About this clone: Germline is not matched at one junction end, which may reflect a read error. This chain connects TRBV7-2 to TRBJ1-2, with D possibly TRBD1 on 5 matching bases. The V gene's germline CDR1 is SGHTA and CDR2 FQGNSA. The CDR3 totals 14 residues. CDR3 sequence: CASTLPGPGRGYTF. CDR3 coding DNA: TGTGCCAGCACCTTACCAGGCCCAGGGCGAGGCTACACCTTC.

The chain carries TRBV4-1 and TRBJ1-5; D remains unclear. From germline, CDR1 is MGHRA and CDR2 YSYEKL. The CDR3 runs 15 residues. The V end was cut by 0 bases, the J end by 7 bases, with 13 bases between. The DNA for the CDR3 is TGCGCCAGCAGCCAAGATTGGAGGGAGGGCCAGCCCCAGCATTTT. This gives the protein CASSQDWREGQPQHF.